The TCR beta chain described here comes from a study of blood T cells in healthy people across ages. This CDR3 region has 15 residues. CDR1 is SNHLY and CDR2 is FYNNEI in the germline V gene. V was clipped by 4 bases and J by 1 base, with 11 bases between them. Remarks on this clonotype: The antigen is unknown.

Study-wide findings and caveats: Compared with aged donors, long-lived donors showed fewer expanded clones, suggesting selection.

Sample-barcoded 5' priming and a J-beta primer mix drove a second PCR of 7 to 11 cycles. Using its own MiXCR run on the 5' RACE reads, TCRdb lists one record per CDR3 protein. The data hold roughly 930,000 distinct CDR3 sequences, with around 49% observed a single time. The chain has TRBV2 and TRBJ2-1; D might be TRBD2 (6 bases). The TCR originated in a man aged 25-40 years in good health. Sequencing was performed on blood. The CDR3, as DNA: TGTGCCAGCAGTGGAATCGGGGGTTCCTACAATGAGCAGTTCTTC. Its protein is CASSGIGGSYNEQFF.